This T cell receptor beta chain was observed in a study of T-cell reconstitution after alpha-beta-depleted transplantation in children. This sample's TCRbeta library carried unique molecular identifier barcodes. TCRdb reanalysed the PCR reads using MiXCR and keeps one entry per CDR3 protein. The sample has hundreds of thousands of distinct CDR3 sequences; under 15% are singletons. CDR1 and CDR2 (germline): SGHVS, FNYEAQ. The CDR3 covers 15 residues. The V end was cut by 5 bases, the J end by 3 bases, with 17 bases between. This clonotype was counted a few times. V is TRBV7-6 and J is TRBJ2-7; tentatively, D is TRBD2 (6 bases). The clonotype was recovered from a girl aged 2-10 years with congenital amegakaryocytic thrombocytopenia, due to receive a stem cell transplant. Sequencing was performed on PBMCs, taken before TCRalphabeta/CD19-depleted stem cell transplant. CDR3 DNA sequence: TGTGCCAGCAGCAATAAAACTAGCACTTACTACGAGCAGTACTTC. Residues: CASSNKTSTYYEQYF.